This T cell receptor beta chain was documented in a study of CD8+CD57+ T cells in acquired aplastic anemia. Study overall: As sequenced from healthy donors, CD4+ cells averaged about 11 million reads.

Germline V CDR1 and CDR2: DFQATT, SNEGSKA (reference sequence). Unmatched junction bases numbered 9, after V lost 6 bases and J lost 0 bases. The CDR3 is made up of 15 amino acids. TCR beta VDJ combinations and CDR3 sequences were profiled from genomic DNA. MiXCR, run by TCRdb on the reads, gives a single entry per CDR3 protein. The sample lists fewer than 200,000 distinct CDR3 sequences; around 60% were seen once. The rearrangement links TRBV20-1 to TRBJ2-3; 7 bases fit TRBD2. The sample was sorted CD4+, CD8+, or CD8+CD57+ T cells (not recorded which) from PBMCs. The sequence derives from a human donor in good health. The CDR3 spells CSAEHSSGSTDTQYF. CDR3 sequence (DNA): TGCAGTGCGGAACACTCTAGCGGAAGCACAGATACGCAGTATTTT.